This TCR beta chain stems from a study of identical twins. In its sample, this clonotype was seen a few times. TCRdb called the 5' RACE reads again in MiXCR, with one record for every CDR3 protein. The profile shows about 700,000 distinct CDR3 sequences, approximately 6% of them singletons. V was pared by 3 bases and J by 0 bases, with 8 bases between. The length of the CDR3 is 14 residues. From germline, CDR1 is SGHTA and CDR2 FQGNSA. Material for sequencing was naive T cells sorted from blood. The rearrangement uses TRBV7-2 and TRBJ1-1, with no clear D. The source of this sequence is a man aged 18-30 years in good health. DNA of the CDR3: TGTGCCAGCAGCTTCAGGCATATGAACACTGAAGCTTTCTTT. This codes for CASSFRHMNTEAFF. Combining the CDR3 with reference TRBV7-2 and TRBJ1-1 gives the whole variable domain GAGVSQSPSNKVTEKGKDVELRCDPISGHTALYWYRQSLGQGLEFLIYFQGNSAPDKSGLPSDRFSAERTGGSVSTLTIQRTQQEDSAVYLCASSFRHMNTEAFFGQGTRLTVV.